This record concerns one TCR beta chain sequence. The source of the sample is a study of blood T cell repertoires in COVID-19. Background on the study: Researchers got acute and convalescent COVID-19 samples from the United States, Italy and Spain. Nucleic acid was either cDNA or gDNA, and it came from T cells, B-cell-depleted T cells, or PBMCs.

The Seattle patients joined while their infection was active and were tracked longitudinally afterward. Germline values: CDR1 SGHTA, CDR2 FQGNSA. The CDR3 runs to 14 residues. Trimming took 2 bases from V and 6 from J, leaving 14 bases between them. Original processing notes: Using reference gene primer amplification, nucleated cell counts were estimated. The table came from immunoSEQ multiplex PCR; TCRdb's copy has only in-frame clones and leaves some out. V, J and clone size are those of that table, while D and trimming were read from the DNA. The sample yields hundreds of thousands of clones, about 83% seen once.

The chain couples TRBV7-2 to TRBJ2-7, with D possibly matching TRBD2 (7 bases). The TCR was taken from a woman aged 25 to 45 with COVID-19, enrolled during active disease. What was sequenced was peripheral blood. The CDR3 spells CASSLRGGALEQYF. For the CDR3, the DNA is TGTGCCAGCAGCTTAAGGGGGGGAGCCCTCGAGCAGTACTTC.